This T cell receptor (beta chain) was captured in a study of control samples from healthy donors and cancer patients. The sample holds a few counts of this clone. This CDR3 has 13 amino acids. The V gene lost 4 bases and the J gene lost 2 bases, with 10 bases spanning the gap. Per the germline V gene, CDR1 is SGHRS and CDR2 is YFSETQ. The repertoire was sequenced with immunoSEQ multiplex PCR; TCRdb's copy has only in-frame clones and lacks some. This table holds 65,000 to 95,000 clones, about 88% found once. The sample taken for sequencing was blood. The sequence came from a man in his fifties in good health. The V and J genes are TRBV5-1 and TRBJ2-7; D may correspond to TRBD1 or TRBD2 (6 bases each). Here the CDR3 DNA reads TGCGCCAGCAGCGCGGGGACAACCTACGAGCAGTACTTC. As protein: CASSAGTTYEQYF.